Described below is a single T cell receptor (beta chain) sequence and its context. V was clipped by 5 bases and J by 1 base; unmatched bases: 11. This CDR3 has 17 amino acids. Germline lookup yields CDR1 LNHDA and CDR2 SQIVND (reference sequence). The source of the sample is a study of blood T cell repertoires in COVID-19. Overall study context: The analysed material was cDNA or gDNA that came from T cells, B-cell-depleted T cells, or PBMCs.

Study members were between roughly 18 and 90 years old and lived in over 20 US regions. Participant-reported clinical history was the basis for cohort assignment. The assay was immunoSEQ multiplex PCR, and TCRdb's table has in-frame clones only and misses some. Among around 320,000 clones listed, around nine tenths were seen once. This chain connects TRBV19 to TRBJ2-1; 7 bases align to TRBD2. The sequence was obtained from a woman between 25 and 40 years old who had been exposed to COVID-19. The source material was PBMCs or T cells enriched from blood (not recorded which). CDR3 region: CASSDVGAGPSYNEQFF. CDR3 bases: TGTGCCAGTAGTGATGTCGGAGCGGGGCCGTCCTACAATGAGCAGTTCTTC.